The 5 T cell receptor beta chains below were found in one sample sequenced in a study of cytomegalovirus exposure and HLA in healthy donors. PCR used 60 Vbeta primers and 13 Jbeta primers. Sequencing used immunoSEQ multiplex PCR; TCRdb keeps in-frame clones, though not all of them. This sample's table has about 39,000 clones. The sample consisted of PBMCs. These receptors all stem from a woman aged 30 to 39 in good health and CMV-seropositive.

The genes are TRBV5-1 and TRBJ2-5; TRBD2 matches at 13 bases. The J call is in doubt because the DNA end fits TRBJ2-7 better. The CDR3 length is 17 residues. Germline lookup yields CDR1 SGHRS and CDR2 YFSETQ. Here the CDR3 DNA reads TGCGCCAGCAGCGGGCGACTAGCGGGGGGCGGGAGGGACGAGCAGTACTTC. Encoded protein: CASSGRLAGGGRDEQYF.

The V call is TRBV5-1, the J call TRBJ1-3; TRBD1 is a possible D gene (5 bases). This CDR3 has 15 amino acids. With 4 bases removed from V and 0 bases from J, the gap between germline ends came to 11 bases. Germline V gives CDR1 SGHRS, CDR2 YFSETQ. In DNA, the CDR3 is TGCGCCAGCAGCCCGGGGGAGCCCTCTGGAAACACCATATATTTT. Its protein is CASSPGEPSGNTIYF. The full variable domain, in which reference TRBV5-1 and TRBJ1-3 provide the parts outside the CDR3, is KAGVTQTPRYLIKTRGQQVTLSCSPISGHRSVSWYQQTPGQGLQFLFEYFSETQRNKGNFPGRFSGRQFSNSRSEMNVSTLELGDSALYLCASSPGEPSGNTIYFGEGSWLTVV.

Frequency places this clone as medium-sized. V and J are TRBV5-6 and TRBJ2-7, with no clear D. V lost 0 bases and J lost 5, with 15 bases in between. CDR3 length equals 15 residues. The germline V gene has CDR1 SGHDT and CDR2 YYEEEE. The CDR3 DNA follows: TGTGCCAGCAGCTTGGAGGCAGGCCCACCCAACGAGCAGTACTTC. Translated, it gives CASSLEAGPPNEQYF.

The rearrangement joins TRBV5-1 to TRBJ1-4; D ambiguous. In germline, CDR1 is SGHRS, CDR2 YFSETQ. This CDR3 contains 13 residues. The V and J ends lost 0 bases and 7 bases respectively, with 7 bases between them. The CDR3 nucleotides read TGCGCCAGCAGCTTGGCCGGTAGTGAAAAACTGTTTTTT. It translates to CASSLAGSEKLFF. The whole variable domain, remainder taken from reference TRBV5-1 and TRBJ1-4, is KAGVTQTPRYLIKTRGQQVTLSCSPISGHRSVSWYQQTPGQGLQFLFEYFSETQRNKGNFPGRFSGRQFSNSRSEMNVSTLELGDSALYLCASSLAGSEKLFFGSGTQLSVL.

The chain links TRBV7-8 to TRBJ2-1, with a weak D call TRBD2 (5 bases). Trimming removed 5 bases from V and 7 bases from J, with 9 bases in between. CDR1 is SGHVS, CDR2 FQNEAQ, per germline. The CDR3 is 12 amino acids. CDR3 residues: CASSPRENEQFF. CDR3 DNA sequence: TGTGCCAGCAGCCCGAGGGAGAATGAGCAGTTCTTC.